The present TCR beta chain was sequenced within a study of T cell responses to AZD1222 COVID-19 vaccine. About the research overall: The analysis combined second doses at about 4 or about 12 weeks.

Study-wide results and caveats: Only six or seven AZD1222 recipients tested seropositive at baseline. Without day 14 samples, only post-peak T cell repertoires were studied. Possibly, clonal diversity was underestimated; donors were largely white British and included more females.

With 5 bases removed from V and 5 bases from J, the gap between germline ends came to 19 bases. The CDR3 runs 16 residues. CDR1 is SGHRS, CDR2 YFSETQ, per germline. The repertoire was sequenced with immunoSEQ multiplex PCR; TCRdb's copy has only in-frame clones and lacks some. The table records 95,000 to 150,000 clones, 70% to 90% of them present only once. Note on this clone: Its cognate antigen is unknown.

Sequencing used peripheral blood, obtained on day 0 of AZD1222 vaccination. The sequence came from an adult in good health. The chain employs TRBV5-1 and TRBJ2-2; possible D gene TRBD2, 6 bases. CDR3: CASRKQTGTGTGELFF. The CDR3 DNA follows: TGCGCCAGCAGGAAACAGACCGGGACTGGGACCGGGGAGCTGTTTTTT.